The text below deals with one T cell receptor beta chain. The antigen is unknown. This CDR3 spans 14 amino acids. V lost 0 bases and J 1 base, leaving 6 bases between the germline ends. The germline V gene encodes CDR1 SGHRS and CDR2 YFSETQ. The PCR contained 60 Vbeta and 13 Jbeta primers. Profiling relied on immunoSEQ multiplex PCR, and the TCRdb table lists in-frame clones only, not all of them. This sample contains about 130,000 clones. This record belongs to a study of cytomegalovirus exposure and HLA in healthy donors. Looking at the study overall: The early release's HLA-typed donors yielded approximately 82 million unique TCRs. Study-wide results and caveats: A prior analysis recorded that most TCR beta V segments were productive about 90% or about 30% of the time.

The chain has TRBV5-1 and TRBJ2-3; D not resolved. Sequenced material: PBMCs. The clonotype was recovered from a woman in her thirties or forties in good health and CMV-seropositive. Written as DNA, the CDR3 is TGCGCCAGCAGCTTGGGCTCAGGCACAGATACGCAGTATTTT. Its protein is CASSLGSGTDTQYF.